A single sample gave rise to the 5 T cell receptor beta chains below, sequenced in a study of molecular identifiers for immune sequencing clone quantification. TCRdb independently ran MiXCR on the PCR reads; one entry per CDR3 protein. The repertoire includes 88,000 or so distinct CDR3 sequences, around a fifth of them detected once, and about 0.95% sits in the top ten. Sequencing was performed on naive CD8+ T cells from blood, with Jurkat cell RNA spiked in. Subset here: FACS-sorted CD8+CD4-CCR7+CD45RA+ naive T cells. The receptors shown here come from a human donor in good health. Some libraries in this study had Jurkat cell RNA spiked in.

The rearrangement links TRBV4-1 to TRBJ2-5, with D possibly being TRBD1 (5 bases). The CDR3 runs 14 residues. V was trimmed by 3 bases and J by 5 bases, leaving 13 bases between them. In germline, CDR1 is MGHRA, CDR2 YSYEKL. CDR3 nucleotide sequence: TGCGCCAGCAGCCAGAGAAAGGGGTGGGAGACCCAGTACTTC. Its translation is CASSQRKGWETQYF.

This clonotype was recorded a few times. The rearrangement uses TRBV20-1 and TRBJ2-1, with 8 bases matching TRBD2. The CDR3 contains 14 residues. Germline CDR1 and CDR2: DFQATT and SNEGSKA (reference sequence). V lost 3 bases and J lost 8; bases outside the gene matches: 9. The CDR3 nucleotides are TGCAGTGCTAGCCGGGAGGGATTGACGGATGAGCAGTTCTTC. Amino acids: CSASREGLTDEQFF.

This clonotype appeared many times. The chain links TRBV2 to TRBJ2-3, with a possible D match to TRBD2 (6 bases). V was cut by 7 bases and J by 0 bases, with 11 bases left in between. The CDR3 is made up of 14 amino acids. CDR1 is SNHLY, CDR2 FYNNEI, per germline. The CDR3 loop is CASTGGTSTDTQYF. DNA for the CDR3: TGTGCCAGCACGGGCGGGACTAGCACAGATACGCAGTATTTT.

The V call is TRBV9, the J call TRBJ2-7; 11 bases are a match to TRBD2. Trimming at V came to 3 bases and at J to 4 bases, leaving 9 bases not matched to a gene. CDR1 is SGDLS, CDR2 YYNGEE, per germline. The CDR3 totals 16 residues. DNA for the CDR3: TGTGCCAGCAGCGGCACTAGCGGGAGACACCAGTACGAGCAGTACTTC. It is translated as CASSGTSGRHQYEQYF.

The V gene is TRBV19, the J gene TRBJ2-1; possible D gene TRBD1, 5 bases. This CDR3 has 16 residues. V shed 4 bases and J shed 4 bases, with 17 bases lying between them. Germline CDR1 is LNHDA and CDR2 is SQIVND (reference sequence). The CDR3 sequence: CASSRADIRAYNEQFF. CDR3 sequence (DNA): TGTGCCAGTAGTAGGGCGGACATAAGGGCTTACAATGAGCAGTTCTTC.